The present entry profiles one T cell receptor (beta chain) with its context. Its antigen remains unidentified. There are no base qualities to consult, and no much larger clone falls within one base. The immunoSEQ Assay, a bias-controlled multiplex PCR, was used to amplify TCRbeta CDR3 regions from genomic DNA. As for the authors' bioinformatics: Nucleated cell counts per sample were estimated from amplification of reference gene primers within the assay. Sequence reads were collapsed and filtered to measure the absolute abundance of every unique TCRbeta CDR3 rearrangement. For each sample, productive Simpson clonality was calculated as the square root of Simpson's diversity index across productive rearrangements. Not all clones reach the TCRdb copy of this immuneACCESS table, which keeps in-frame sequences only. Checked studies attribute under half of the gap to unresolved V genes and leave the rest unexplained. Clonal size and the V and J genes are those of that table, whereas D and trimming came from the DNA. This sample holds 250,000 to 300,000 clones; 70% to 75% were observed only once. The ten largest account for 2.5% to 4% of the sample.

The germline V gene yields MNHEY for CDR1 and SVGEGT for CDR2. The CDR3 has 18 amino acids, counting the end cysteine and phenylalanine. Of all the DNA, just the CDR3 is kept, 54 bases in frame from base 1. The V and J ends are trimmed by 2 bases and 3 bases, leaving 20 bases between them. The sample originates from a study of blood T cell repertoires in COVID-19 (dated by TCRdb to about 2020). As for the study more broadly: The collaborator samples originated in the United States, Italy and Spain and spanned the acute and convalescent phases of COVID-19. The dataset comprised deeply sampled blood TCRbeta repertoires from subjects exposed to, actively infected with, or recovered from COVID-19. The samples were drawn from two sources: the first 160 participants of the ongoing ImmuneRACE study, and 1,200 or so subjects contributed by 6 global collaborators. The repertoires were made available in a free public database intended to serve as a resource for research on the immune response to SARS-CoV-2. Sample metadata almost always included a de-identified subject ID, COVID-19 status, age in years and sex. The material from the prospective study consisted of cDNA or gDNA derived from T cells, B-cell-depleted T cells, or PBMCs. Where available, HLA class I and class II types were taken from metadata supplied by the sample provider and were not determined by assay-based typing.

Each collaborating institution followed its own protocols to collect whole blood in K2EDTA tubes. For TCRbeta analysis, collaborators shipped samples in one of three forms: frozen whole blood, isolated PBMCs, or DNA extracted from either of those sample types. Overall study results and their limits: How much clinical and demographic metadata was included differed by source and by participant, and the metadata was provided uncurated.

Recombination linked TRBV6-2 or TRBV6-3 to TRBJ2-1; the D gene is perhaps TRBD2, from 5 matching bases. The receptor was isolated from an elderly woman with acute or convalescent COVID-19. The sequenced sample consisted of peripheral blood. The CDR3 region reads CASSYRRAEAGVYNEQFF. The DNA sequence is TGTGCCAGCAGTTACCGGCGAGCGGAGGCGGGCGTCTACAATGAGCAGTTCTTC.